The 30 T cell receptor beta chains below all came from one sample that was sequenced in a study of blood T cell repertoires in COVID-19. The method was immunoSEQ multiplex PCR; TCRdb's version includes in-frame clones alone and lacks a portion of them. The sample lists 58,000 or so clones; around 85% were seen once. The sequenced sample was peripheral blood. The receptor set was obtained from a woman aged 70 to 79 with active COVID-19.

This chain's CDR3 is CASSSQQGAKGNTIYF. The CDR3 DNA sequence: TGTGCCAGCAGTTCGCAACAGGGGGCGAAAGGAAACACCATATATTTT. The rearrangement joins TRBV28 to TRBJ1-3, with 9 bases identical to TRBD1. The CDR3 totals 16 residues. Germline V gene data show CDR1 as MDHEN and CDR2 as SYDVKM. Unmatched junction bases numbered 8, after V lost 4 bases and J lost 4 bases.

This rearrangement joins TRBV7-3 to TRBJ2-1; 12 positions agree with TRBD2. Germline CDR1 reads SGHTA; CDR2 reads FQGTGA. V lost 1 base, J lost 7 bases, and 5 bases stayed unmatched. CDR3 length equals 16 residues. The DNA for the CDR3 is TGTGCCAGCAGCTTAATACCTAGCGGGAGGGGTAATGAGCAGTTCTTC. Amino acids: CASSLIPSGRGNEQFF.

The chain joins TRBV7-9 to TRBJ2-3, with D maybe TRBD2 (6 bases). V shed 1 base and J shed 4 bases, with 18 bases lying between them. The CDR3 loop spans 17 amino acids. Per the germline V gene, CDR1 is SEHNR and CDR2 is FQNEAQ (reference sequence). The CDR3 spells CASSLDVGGGGADTQYF. The CDR3 nucleotides are TGTGCCAGCAGCTTAGATGTCGGCGGAGGAGGGGCAGATACGCAGTATTTT.

The chain combines TRBV7-2 with TRBJ2-7, with 7 bases that match TRBD2. Germline lookup yields CDR1 SGHTA and CDR2 FQGNSA. This CDR3 spans 17 amino acids. The trim removed 1 base at V and 7 bases at J, leaving 16 bases unmatched. The CDR3, as DNA: TGTGCCAGCAGCTTAGGAGCGGGAAAGGGCCAGCTGGGGGAGCAGTACTTC. It yields the protein CASSLGAGKGQLGEQYF.

The gene calls are TRBV28 and TRBJ2-7, with D tentatively TRBD1 (5 bases). The germline gives CDR1 MDHEN, CDR2 SYDVKM. V was pared by 10 bases and J by 0 bases, with 16 bases between. CDR3 length equals 14 residues. The DNA for the CDR3 is TGTGCCACCTTTCCTCAGGGAACCTCCTACGAGCAGTACTTC. Translation: CATFPQGTSYEQYF.

The chain is built from TRBV28 and TRBJ2-7, with 8 bases aligning to TRBD2. CDR3 length equals 15 residues. Germline V gives CDR1 MDHEN, CDR2 SYDVKM. The ends lost 3 bases at V and 6 bases at J; junction bases unmatched: 10. In DNA, the CDR3 is TGTGCCAGCAGTTTCTCACTAGCGGAGGGGGGCGAGCAGTACTTC. Its translation: CASSFSLAEGGEQYF. The variable domain in full, completed from reference TRBV28 and TRBJ2-7, reads DVKVTQSSRYLVKRTGEKVFLECVQDMDHENMFWYRQDPGLGLRLIYFSYDVKMKEKGDIPEGYSVSREKKERFSLILESASTNQTSMYLCASSFSLAEGGEQYFGPGTRLTVT.

The chain has TRBV19 and TRBJ1-5; 7 bases fit TRBD1. The ends lost 6 bases at V and 0 bases at J; junction bases unmatched: 5. The CDR3 is 15 residues long. Germline V CDR1 and CDR2: LNHDA, SQIVND (reference sequence). The chain's CDR3 is CASRLTGYSNQPQHF. The CDR3 nucleotides are TGTGCCAGTAGACTGACAGGGTATAGCAATCAGCCCCAGCATTTT.

This chain uses TRBV19 with TRBJ1-5, with 7 bases aligning to TRBD1. In germline, CDR1 is LNHDA, CDR2 SQIVND (reference sequence). The V gene end was trimmed by 4 bases and the J gene end by 1 base; junction bases not matched to a gene: 4. This CDR3 has 15 residues. The CDR3 DNA is TGTGCCAGTAGTACGGGACAGCTGAGCAATCAGCCCCAGCATTTT. Its translation is CASSTGQLSNQPQHF.

The chain recombines TRBV9 with TRBJ2-1; TRBD2 might be the D (5 bases). CDR1 SGDLS and CDR2 YYNGEE come from the germline V gene. The CDR3 is made up of 13 amino acids. Between the trimmed V and J ends, which lost 0 bases and 8 bases, there was a span of 9 bases. CDR3 amino acids: CASSVEGVYEQFF. The CDR3 nucleotides read TGTGCCAGCAGCGTAGAGGGAGTGTATGAGCAGTTCTTC.

This rearrangement joins TRBV18 to TRBJ2-1; a weak D match, TRBD2 (6 bases). The V and J ends lost 3 bases and 0 bases respectively, with 12 bases between them. From germline, CDR1 is KGHSH and CDR2 LQKENI. The CDR3 has 16 residues. CDR3 DNA sequence: TGTGCCAGCTCACCTACCGACGGGAGCTCCTACAATGAGCAGTTCTTC. This gives the protein CASSPTDGSSYNEQFF.

The V gene is TRBV10-3, the J gene TRBJ2-5; D may be TRBD2 (5 bases). Germline CDR1 and CDR2: ENHRY and SYGVKD. The CDR3 totals 11 residues. V was pared by 8 bases and J by 4 bases, with 8 bases between. The CDR3 nucleotides are TGTGCCATCGGAGGTTTAGAGACCCAGTACTTC. Translated: CAIGGLETQYF.

This sequence joins TRBV18 and TRBJ1-5; TRBD1 aligns across 8 bases. The CDR3 has 14 residues. Germline V CDR1 and CDR2: KGHSH, LQKENI. V lost 5 bases to trimming and J lost 8 bases; unmatched junction nucleotides: 8. The CDR3 sequence is CASSGRQGQEPQHF. The CDR3, as DNA: TGTGCCAGCTCAGGTCGACAGGGGCAAGAGCCCCAGCATTTT.

The chain links TRBV18 to TRBJ1-1; a possible D gene is TRBD1 (5 bases). Deletions cut 0 bases from V and 1 base from J, with 9 bases between. The CDR3 is made up of 15 amino acids. CDR1 is KGHSH and CDR2 is LQKENI in the germline V gene. In DNA form, the CDR3 reads TGTGCCAGCTCACCACCGTACACAGGGAACACTGAAGCTTTCTTT. Encoded protein: CASSPPYTGNTEAFF.

This chain links TRBV5-1 with TRBJ2-7; D is undetermined. Trimming shortened V by 4 bases and J by 0 bases, and 14 bases separated the two germline ends. The CDR3 totals 15 residues. Germline values: CDR1 SGHRS, CDR2 YFSETQ. The CDR3 DNA sequence: TGCGCCAGCAGCCCCCAGGTAGGTTCCTCCTACGAGCAGTACTTC. Amino acids: CASSPQVGSSYEQYF.

The gene calls are TRBV7-9 and TRBJ1-1; D gene uncertain. There are 14 residues in the CDR3. Trimming removed 1 base from V and 2 bases from J, with 8 bases in between. CDR1 and CDR2 from the germline V gene are SEHNR and FQNEAQ (reference sequence). The CDR3 sequence is CASSLETINTEAFF. The CDR3 region has the DNA TGTGCCAGCAGCTTAGAAACAATTAACACTGAAGCTTTCTTT.

Here the CDR3 reads CASKPGTSGRSTREQYF. The CDR3 DNA follows: TGTGCCAGCAAGCCAGGGACTAGCGGGAGATCGACTCGTGAGCAGTACTTC. The chain uses TRBV2 and TRBJ2-7, with 14 bases lining up with TRBD2. Trimming removed 7 bases from V and 7 bases from J; junction bases left unmatched: 15. In germline, CDR1 is SNHLY, CDR2 FYNNEI. The CDR3 contains 17 residues.

The CDR3 DNA follows: TGTGCCAGCAGTGACAGCGTTACTAATGAAAAACTGTTTTTT. It encodes CASSDSVTNEKLFF. The V and J genes are TRBV6-1 and TRBJ1-4; D not resolved. V lost 3 bases and J lost 2, with 7 bases in between. CDR1 is MNHNS, CDR2 SASEGT, per germline. The CDR3 runs to 14 residues.

The chain couples TRBV6-1 to TRBJ1-1, with TRBD1 matching over 10 bases. V gave up 0 bases and J gave up 7 bases; unmatched junction bases: 14. The CDR3 consists of 18 residues. Germline V gene data show CDR1 as MNHNS and CDR2 as SASEGT. The CDR3 loop is CASSEADATGGAIVEAFF. For the CDR3, the DNA is TGTGCCAGCAGTGAAGCCGATGCGACAGGGGGCGCGATCGTTGAAGCTTTCTTT.

The chain employs TRBV19 and TRBJ2-5; D not certain. V lost 3 bases and J lost 5, with 16 bases in between. Germline V gives CDR1 LNHDA, CDR2 SQIVND (reference sequence). The length of the CDR3 is 15 residues. In nucleotides, the CDR3 is TGTGCCAGTAGTATCGCATCTAGAACCGGTGAGACCCAGTACTTC. Translation gives CASSIASRTGETQYF.

V gene TRBV19 combines with J gene TRBJ1-1, with 8 bases aligning to TRBD1. This CDR3 has 13 residues. Germline trimming cut 6 bases from V and 4 bases from J; bases unmatched to any gene: 4. In germline, CDR1 is LNHDA, CDR2 SQIVND (reference sequence). In DNA, the CDR3 is TGTGCCAGTAGGGGTACAGGGGGCACTGAAGCTTTCTTT. It is translated as CASRGTGGTEAFF.

The chain employs TRBV18 and TRBJ2-1; D remains ambiguous. Germline-derived CDR1 and CDR2 are KGHSH and LQKENI. The ends were cut back, 6 bases at V and 3 bases at J, with 9 bases in the middle. This CDR3 contains 13 residues. Here the CDR3 DNA reads TGTGCCAGCTCCATACTCGACTACAATGAGCAGTTCTTC. Translation gives CASSILDYNEQFF. The whole variable domain, filled in from reference TRBV18 and TRBJ2-1, reads NAGVMQNPRHLVRRRGQEARLRCSPMKGHSHVYWYRQLPEEGLKFMVYLQKENIIDESGMPKERFSAEFPKEGPSILRIQQVVRGDSAAYFCASSILDYNEQFFGPGTRLTVL.

This chain connects TRBV30 to TRBJ2-7; 11 nucleotides match TRBD2. The trim removed 5 bases at V and 5 bases at J, leaving 8 bases unmatched. The CDR3 runs 14 residues. Germline-derived CDR1 and CDR2 are GTSNPN and SVGIG (reference sequence). CDR3 sequence reads: CAWLGTSGAHEQYF. The CDR3 DNA sequence: TGTGCCTGGCTCGGGACTAGCGGCGCCCACGAGCAGTACTTC. The full variable domain, completed using reference TRBV30 and TRBJ2-7, is SQTIHQWPATLVQPVGSPLSLECTVEGTSNPNLYWYRQAAGRGLQLLFYSVGIGQISSEVPQNLSASRPQDRQFILSSKKLLLSDSGFYLCAWLGTSGAHEQYFGPGTRLTVT.

This clone is a singleton in its sample. J is TRBJ2-7 and V is TRBV19; the D gene is possibly TRBD1 (5 bases). With 7 bases removed from V and 3 bases from J, the gap between germline ends came to 22 bases. The length of the CDR3 is 16 residues. Germline V gene data show CDR1 as LNHDA and CDR2 as SQIVND (reference sequence). This CDR3 reads CASKARGASNYYEQYF. The CDR3 DNA is TGTGCCAGTAAGGCAAGGGGCGCGTCAAACTACTACGAGCAGTACTTC.

This clone was detected only once. The chain employs TRBV7-8 and TRBJ2-2, with TRBD1 identical over 10 bases. Germline-derived CDR1 and CDR2 are SGHVS and FQNEAQ. CDR3 length: 17 amino acids. J lost 6 bases, V lost 3 bases, and 10 bases had no gene match. DNA of the CDR3: TGTGCCAGCAGCTTGTCCCCCGGGACAGGGGATGCCGGGGAGCTGTTTTTT. It specifies CASSLSPGTGDAGELFF.

The chain uses TRBV7-9 and TRBJ2-1, with D perhaps matching TRBD1 (6 bases). CDR1 SEHNR and CDR2 FQNEAQ come from the germline V gene (reference sequence). This CDR3 region has 15 residues. The ends were cut back, 5 bases at V and 3 bases at J, with 14 bases in the middle. The CDR3 DNA reads TGTGCCAGCAGCGCTAGAGGGGGAGACTACAATGAGCAGTTCTTC. It specifies CASSARGGDYNEQFF. The full variable domain, with the rest looked up from reference TRBV7-9 and TRBJ2-1, is DTGVSQNPRHKITKRGQNVTFRCDPISEHNRLYWYRQTLGQGPEFLTYFQNEAQLEKSRLLSDRFSAERPKGSFSTLEIQRTEQGDSAMYLCASSARGGDYNEQFFGPGTRLTVL.

The V gene is TRBV5-1, the J gene TRBJ2-7, with TRBD1 identical over 9 bases. There are 14 residues in the CDR3. J lost 5 bases, V lost 3 bases, and 6 bases had no gene match. The germline V gene has CDR1 SGHRS and CDR2 YFSETQ. CDR3 bases: TGCGCCAGCAGCTCAGGGACAGGGCGGCACGAGCAGTACTTC. Amino acid sequence: CASSSGTGRHEQYF.

The rearrangement joins TRBV9 to TRBJ1-3; unclear D gene. In germline, CDR1 is SGDLS, CDR2 YYNGEE. The CDR3 spans 16 residues. The V end lost 4 bases, the J end lost 4 bases, and 18 bases lay between the germline ends. This CDR3 is CASSTQASSPGNTIYF. CDR3 coding DNA: TGTGCCAGCAGCACCCAGGCCTCCTCCCCGGGAAACACCATATATTTT.

V gene TRBV6-5 combines with J gene TRBJ1-1, with unresolved D. V lost 2 bases and J 3 bases, leaving 7 bases between the germline ends. Germline V gene data show CDR1 as MNHEY and CDR2 as SVGAGI. The CDR3 is 13 residues long. CDR3 residues: CASSYDRDTEAFF. In DNA form, the CDR3 reads TGTGCCAGCAGTTACGATCGGGACACTGAAGCTTTCTTT.

The genes are TRBV24-1 and TRBJ1-1; TRBD1 agrees at 7 bases. V shed 2 bases and J 2 bases; nucleotides not matched to a gene: 10. The germline CDR1 and CDR2 sequences are KGHDR and SFDVKD. The CDR3 has 17 residues. CDR3 protein: CATSDSTRGRENTEAFF. The CDR3 nucleotides are TGTGCCACCAGTGATTCTACGAGGGGGCGGGAAAACACTGAAGCTTTCTTT.

This rearrangement joins TRBV3-1 (or the pseudogene TRBV3-2) to TRBJ2-1; 9 nucleotides agree with TRBD2. The length of the CDR3 is 16 residues. Germline lookup yields CDR1 LGHDT and CDR2 YNNKEL (reference sequence). V was clipped by 4 bases and J by 6 bases; unmatched bases: 10. The CDR3 DNA follows: TGTGCCAGCAGCCTTTACGGACTAGCGAGCCCCAATGAGCAGTTCTTC. Translated: CASSLYGLASPNEQFF.